This T cell receptor (beta chain) was observed in a study of early T cells in non-severe SARS-CoV-2 infection listed by TCRdb under 2021. Looking at the study overall: Because TCR sequencing was done on bulk RNA from unsorted whole blood, the alpha and beta chains could not be paired. What the research found in general, with its limitations: VDJdb matching was skewed toward anti-spike CD8 responses, so virus-specific expansions were likely underestimated and private and CD4 specificities were missed.

Germline trimming: 4 bases from V, 5 bases from J; junction bases outside gene matches: 13. The CDR3 covers 18 residues, taking in both the cysteine and the phenylalanine. The retained sequence is limited to the CDR3, 54 bases, with the frame set at the first base. The germline V gene specifies MGHRA as CDR1 and YSYEKL as CDR2. Concerning this clonotype itself: Its antigen has not been determined. Per-base qualities were not stored, and no clone one base away is much larger.

A case-control design nested within a healthcare worker cohort in London, UK, was used, with weekly nasopharyngeal swab PCR tests and blood sampling performed. Healthcare workers were recruited during the week of the UK lockdown, between 23 and 31 March 2020, and followed weekly for up to roughly 15 weeks. The library was prepared using 5' RACE. The sequencer was a NextSeq 500. In the TCR library protocol, unique molecular identifiers were attached to individual cDNA molecules to correct for PCR bias and sequencing error. Both TCR alpha and beta chains were sequenced, and tight co-correlation was observed between alpha and beta sequence abundances in each sample. Regarding the original processing steps: Decombinator V4 was used to annotate TCR sequences for V gene, J gene and CDR3. TCRs were defined as expanded if a significant change between any two time points was detected under a Poisson model with p below 0.0001. Abundances of TCRs were expressed as counts per million after normalisation to the total number of TCRs sequenced in each sample. TRAV1-2 paired with TRAJ12, TRAJ20 or TRAJ33 defined MAIT TCRs, while TRAV10 paired with TRAJ18 defined iNKT TCRs. A search of VDJdb, accessed on 1 November 2021, was run for TCRs annotated to CMV, EBV and SARS-CoV-2, with TCRs annotated for multiple antigens excluded. TCRdb applied fastp at Q25 and MiXCR to the public reads, then kept only in-frame beta chains. All rows with the same CDR3 protein become a single entry with the most common DNA and genes. TCRdb, not the authors, supplied the V and J calls. The sample table contains 55,000 to 70,000 distinct CDR3 sequences; only one count was recorded for under 13% of them. The ten largest clonotypes hold 6.4% of the sample.

The V gene is TRBV4-1 and the J gene is TRBJ2-1, with 11 bases matching TRBD2. Specimen: whole blood. The clonotype was recovered from an adult who was a healthcare worker with PCR-confirmed SARS-CoV-2 infection or an uninfected control (not recorded which). The nucleotide sequence reads as follows: TGCGCCAGCAGCCCACAGAAAACTAGCGGGAGATGGGACAATGAGCAGTTCTTC. This translates into CASSPQKTSGRWDNEQFF.